This section outlines one T cell receptor (beta chain) sequence together with its context. Other DNA sequences in the sample encode the same CDR3. The data derive from a study of cytomegalovirus exposure and HLA in healthy donors. The germline V gene encodes CDR1 SGHRS and CDR2 YFSETQ. The CDR3 loop spans 13 amino acids. V lost 5 bases to trimming and J lost 2 bases, with 10 bases between them. Vbeta (60) and Jbeta (13) primers were used in the PCR. The data were produced by immunoSEQ multiplex PCR, yet TCRdb's version contains in-frame clones alone and is incomplete. Its table records around 120,000 clones.

The V gene is TRBV5-1, the J gene TRBJ1-2; tentative D call: TRBD1 (6 bases). This TCR was recovered from a man in his late teens or twenties in good health and CMV-seronegative. The specimen sequenced was PBMCs. CDR3 DNA sequence: TGCGCCAGCAGGGAGGGGGGGAACTATGGCTACACCTTC. This translates into CASREGGNYGYTF.